This entry lists 15 T cell receptor beta chains sequenced from one sample in a study of CD8 T cells in Susac syndrome. An input of about 0.45 to 1 ug of RNA was subjected to reverse transcription using random hexamers. TCRdb recomputed calls from the immunoSEQ multiplex PCR reads with MiXCR, one row per CDR3 protein. The table records over 200,000 distinct CDR3 sequences, 85% to 95% of them present only once. Sequencing was performed on CD4+ T cells from PBMCs. These receptors were obtained from a human donor with multiple sclerosis.

The V and J genes are TRBV4-1 and TRBJ2-6, with D uncertain. V lost 1 base, J lost 2 bases, and 6 bases lay in between. Germline values: CDR1 MGHRA, CDR2 YSYEKL. The CDR3 spans 15 residues. CDR3 protein: CASSQGRTGANVLTF. In DNA, the CDR3 is TGCGCCAGCAGCCAAGGACGTACTGGGGCCAACGTCCTGACTTTC.

The rearrangement uses TRBV29-1 and TRBJ2-3, with a weak D call TRBD2 (5 bases). The germline V and J ends were trimmed by 8 bases and 6 bases, with 15 bases remaining between them. The CDR3 is made up of 12 amino acids. The germline CDR1 and CDR2 sequences are SQVTM and ANQGSEA. As DNA, the CDR3 is TGCAGCTCCCTTCGCGGGTGGGATACGCAGTATTTT. Translating gives CSSLRGWDTQYF.

This sequence joins TRBV29-1 and TRBJ1-3; 7 bases map to TRBD1. Germline V gives CDR1 SQVTM, CDR2 ANQGSEA. Trimming cost V 4 bases and J 0 bases; bases outside gene matches: 3. The CDR3 loop spans 14 amino acids. CDR3 in amino acids: CSVGPGGSGNTIYF. CDR3 coding DNA: TGCAGCGTTGGCCCAGGGGGCTCTGGAAACACCATATATTTT.

The J gene is TRBJ2-5, the V gene TRBV20-1; D may be TRBD2 (7 bases). Germline CDR1 is DFQATT and CDR2 is SNEGSKA (reference sequence). The CDR3 covers 15 residues. The ends were cut back, 1 base at V and 3 bases at J, with 15 bases in the middle. Here the CDR3 reads CSARGRGGGEETQYF. CDR3 bases: TGCAGTGCTAGAGGGAGGGGAGGGGGAGAAGAGACCCAGTACTTC.

The rearrangement uses TRBV2 and TRBJ2-7; D possibly corresponds to TRBD2 (5 bases). V was trimmed by 5 bases and J by 4 bases, leaving 15 bases between them. The CDR3 consists of 14 residues. Germline V gene sequence: CDR1 SNHLY, CDR2 FYNNEI. CDR3 protein: CASSTLRRGYEQYV. In DNA, the CDR3 is TGTGCCAGCAGTACCTTAAGACGGGGATACGAGCAGTACGTC.

The chain employs TRBV5-1 and TRBJ1-2; tentative D call: TRBD1 (5 bases). The CDR3 extends over 14 amino acids. Per the germline V gene, CDR1 is SGHRS and CDR2 is YFSETQ. Deletions cut 3 bases from V and 2 bases from J, with 11 bases between. DNA for the CDR3: TGCGCCAGCAGCTCGGGACGCCTAAACTATGGCTACACCTTC. It is translated as CASSSGRLNYGYTF. Supplemented by reference TRBV5-1 and TRBJ1-2, the full variable domain reads KAGVTQTPRYLIKTRGQQVTLSCSPISGHRSVSWYQQTPGQGLQFLFEYFSETQRNKGNFPGRFSGRQFSNSRSEMNVSTLELGDSALYLCASSSGRLNYGYTFGSGTRLTVV.

This clonotype was detected only once. The V gene is TRBV5-1, the J gene TRBJ2-5; a possible D gene is TRBD2 (6 bases). The ends were cut back, 2 bases at V and 4 bases at J, with 18 bases in the middle. The CDR3 loop spans 16 amino acids. Germline CDR1 is SGHRS and CDR2 is YFSETQ. The CDR3 is CASSFIHQPGRETQYF. CDR3 nucleotide sequence: TGCGCCAGCAGCTTTATCCATCAGCCCGGGAGAGAGACCCAGTACTTC.

V usage is TRBV30 and J usage is TRBJ1-1; TRBD1 matches 8 bases. The CDR3 is 15 amino acids. In germline, CDR1 is GTSNPN, CDR2 SVGIG (reference sequence). With V trimmed by 0 bases and J by 5 bases, 8 bases remained unmatched. This CDR3 is CAWSVRRGRGTEAFF. The CDR3 nucleotides read TGTGCCTGGAGTGTACGCAGGGGGCGAGGGACTGAAGCTTTCTTT.

This clonotype was detected only once. The V and J genes are TRBV29-1 and TRBJ2-7, with a tentative D call TRBD1 (6 bases). The germline CDR1 and CDR2 sequences are SQVTM and ANQGSEA. Trimming took 4 bases from V and 3 from J, leaving 7 bases between them. This CDR3 has 11 amino acids. The CDR3 sequence is CSVGTVYEQYV. The CDR3 DNA follows: TGCAGCGTTGGGACAGTCTACGAGCAGTACGTC.

The chain couples TRBV20-1 to TRBJ2-1; 10 positions agree with TRBD2. Germline V gene lookup returns CDR1 DFQATT and CDR2 SNEGSKA (reference sequence). The CDR3 sequence is 15 residues long. V lost 3 bases, J lost 2 bases, and 4 bases stayed unmatched. The CDR3 nucleotides are TGCAGTGCTAGTCTAGCGGGGGCTACCTACAATGAGCAGTTCTTC. As protein: CSASLAGATYNEQFF.

V and J are TRBV14 and TRBJ2-5, with unresolved D. The CDR3 totals 15 residues. The V end lost 0 bases, the J end lost 2 bases, and 10 bases lay between the germline ends. The germline V gene encodes CDR1 SGHDN and CDR2 FVKESK. CDR3 in amino acids: CASSQDLVRQETQYF. The CDR3 DNA is TGTGCCAGCAGCCAAGATTTAGTGCGGCAAGAGACCCAGTACTTC.

V usage is TRBV20-1 and J usage is TRBJ2-3; 8 nucleotides line up with TRBD1. The J segment lost 2 bases and the V segment lost 4 bases, leaving 8 bases of the junction unmatched. This CDR3 is built from 15 residues. The germline V gene has CDR1 DFQATT and CDR2 SNEGSKA (reference sequence). The CDR3 DNA is TGCAGTGCTACCCTATACAGGGGGTCCACAGATACGCAGTATTTT. This gives the protein CSATLYRGSTDTQYF.

This clonotype was seen more than once but under ten times. This CDR3 reads CASSPDTDTQYF. The CDR3 DNA is TGTGCCAGCAGTCCCGACACAGATACGCAGTATTTT. This chain uses TRBV7-9 with TRBJ2-3, with D uncertain. The CDR3 spans 12 residues. Per germline, CDR1 SEHNR and CDR2 FQNEAQ (reference sequence). V dropped 6 bases and J dropped 2 bases, with 6 bases sitting between them.

The J gene is TRBJ1-5, the V gene TRBV16, with D unclear. The CDR3 extends over 15 amino acids. Trimming shortened V by 4 bases and J by 3 bases, and 13 bases separated the two germline ends. Germline V lookup: CDR1 KGHSY, CDR2 FQNENV. CDR3 protein: CASSPSRPNNQPQHF. The CDR3 nucleotides are TGTGCCAGCAGCCCCTCGCGACCTAACAATCAGCCCCAGCATTTT.

The chain links TRBV5-4 to TRBJ1-1, with TRBD1 as a possible D gene (6 bases). V lost 3 bases and J lost 0, with 15 bases in between. The CDR3 totals 16 residues. CDR1 SGHNT and CDR2 YYREEE come from the germline V gene (reference sequence). The CDR3 nucleotides read TGTGCCAGCAGCTCAAACCCGACAGGTTTGAACACTGAAGCTTTCTTT. Translating it yields CASSSNPTGLNTEAFF.